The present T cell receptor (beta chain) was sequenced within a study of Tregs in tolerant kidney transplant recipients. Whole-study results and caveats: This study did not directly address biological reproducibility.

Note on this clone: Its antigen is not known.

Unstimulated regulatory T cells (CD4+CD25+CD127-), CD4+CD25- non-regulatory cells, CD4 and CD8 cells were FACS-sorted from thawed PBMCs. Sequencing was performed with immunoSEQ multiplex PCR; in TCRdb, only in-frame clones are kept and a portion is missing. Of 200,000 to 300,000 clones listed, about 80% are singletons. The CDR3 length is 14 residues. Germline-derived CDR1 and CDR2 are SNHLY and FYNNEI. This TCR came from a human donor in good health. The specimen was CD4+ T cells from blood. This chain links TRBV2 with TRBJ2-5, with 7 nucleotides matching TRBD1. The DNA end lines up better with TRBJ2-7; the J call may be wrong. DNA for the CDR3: TGTGCCAGCGACCACCAGGGGGTCGCCTACGAGCAGTACTTC. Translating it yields CASDHQGVAYEQYF.